A selection of T cell receptor beta chains follows, all from one sample in a study of regulatory T cells in long-lasting Graves disease. TCRdb processed the multiplex PCR reads anew with MiXCR; each CDR3 protein has one entry. The data contain about 450,000 distinct CDR3 sequences, around 13% of them singletons. The sample was also linked to a second study, of T cells in Graves' hyperthyroidism and ophthalmopathy.

The input for sequencing was peripheral blood mononuclear cells (PBMCs), taken at new diagnosis, from a patient treated with antithyroid drugs. The origin of the receptors is a woman in her forties or fifties with Graves disease. The CDR3 runs from the conserved cysteine through the conserved F or W. D genes are given only for firm matches. Clone size is stated in some rows and not others, as once, few, many or a class when expanded.

j_call v_call d_call clone_size cdr3_nt cdr3_aa
TRBJ2-1 TRBV5-5 TRBD2 NA TGTGCCAGCAGCGGGAGGCTAGCGGGAGGCTCCTCCTACAATGAGCAGTTCTTC CASSGRLAGGSSYNEQFF
TRBJ2-2 TRBV30 NA NA TGTGCCTGGAGTGTAGTGGGGAGCACCGGGGAGCTGTTTTTT CAWSVVGSTGELFF
TRBJ1-3 TRBV6-1 NA few TGTGCCAGCAGTCGCCAGGACTCTGGAAACACCATATATTTT CASSRQDSGNTIYF
TRBJ2-2 TRBV6-9 TRBD2 many TGTGCCAGCAGTTACCAATTACCGGAGCCGGGGGGGGGAGACACCGGGGAGCTGTTTTTT CASSYQLPEPGGGDTGELFF
TRBJ1-4 TRBV12-3/TRBV12-4 TRBD1 many TGCGCCAGCAGCCTCGGACAGGGTTATGAAAAACTGTTTTTT CASSLGQGYEKLFF
TRBJ1-2 TRBV5-1 TRBD1 many TGCGCCAGCAGCCCGGGGGACAGGGACTATGGCTACACCTTC CASSPGDRDYGYTF
TRBJ1-6 TRBV6-5 TRBD1 NA TGTGCCAGCAGTTACTTCGGGACAGCCTTGCATTCACCCCTCCACTTT CASSYFGTALHSPLHF
TRBJ2-7 TRBV28 TRBD1 NA TGTGCCAGCAGCGGGACAGGGCTATCCTACGAGCAGTACTTC CASSGTGLSYEQYF
TRBJ1-6 TRBV3-1 NA many TGTGCCAGCGTTGGTCTCCCTGGGTCACCCCTCCACTTT CASVGLPGSPLHF
TRBJ2-3 TRBV12-3/TRBV12-4 TRBD2 many TGTGCCAGCAGTTCCAACCCGGGACTAGCGGGAGCTGGCACAGATACGCAGTATTTT CASSSNPGLAGAGTDTQYF
TRBJ2-1 TRBV2 NA many TGTGCCAGCAGTGTCGGTCCGAGCTCCTACAATGAGCAGTTCTTC CASSVGPSSYNEQFF
TRBJ1-2 TRBV9 TRBD1 few TGTGCCAGCAGCGCCCAGGACAGGGGAGATGGCTACACCTTC CASSAQDRGDGYTF
TRBJ2-1 TRBV19 TRBD2 few TGTGCCAGTAGTATCGGGGCTAGCGGAGTAGGTGAGCAGTTCTTC CASSIGASGVGEQFF
TRBJ2-7 TRBV7-8 NA NA TGTGCCAGCAGCTTAGTATCGGACTATAGTTACGAGCAGTACTTC CASSLVSDYSYEQYF
TRBJ1-2 TRBV27 TRBD1 many TGTGCCAGCGGACCCCGGGACAGGGGCCTCTATGGCTACACCTTC CASGPRDRGLYGYTF
TRBJ2-1 TRBV28 TRBD2 many TGTGCCAGCAGCGGGACTAGCGCCGATGAGCAGTTCTTC CASSGTSADEQFF
TRBJ2-2 TRBV2 NA many TGTGCCAGCAGCCCCTACCGGGCCGGGGAGCTGTTTTTT CASSPYRAGELFF
TRBJ1-1 TRBV30 NA many TGTGCCTGGAGTGTAGGGGTGGTGAACACTGAAGCTTTCTTT CAWSVGVVNTEAFF